The sequence of this T cell receptor (beta chain) was determined in a study of T cells after yellow fever vaccination. Study outcomes and limitations: Clonotypes shared by both compartments, CD4 and CD8, made up a small share. Abundant bulk-derived clonotypes could contaminate FACS-sorted repertoires.

From the 5' RACE reads, TCRdb called clonotypes with MiXCR, one entry per CDR3 protein. The sample lists over 300,000 distinct CDR3 sequences; about 4% were seen once. Germline-derived CDR1 and CDR2 are MGHDK and SYGVNS. CDR3 length equals 13 residues. V was cut by 5 bases and J by 8 bases, with 10 bases left in between. Worth noting for this clonotype: Its antigen is unidentified.

The receptor comes from a man aged 18 to 30 who received the YFV17D yellow fever vaccine. Sequenced here: PBMCs, sampled 5 days after the yellow fever booster vaccination. The chain couples TRBV25-1 to TRBJ1-6, with unresolved D. The CDR3 sequence: CASSQAGDSPLHF. The CDR3 bases are TGTGCCAGCAGTCAGGCGGGAGATTCACCCCTCCACTTT.